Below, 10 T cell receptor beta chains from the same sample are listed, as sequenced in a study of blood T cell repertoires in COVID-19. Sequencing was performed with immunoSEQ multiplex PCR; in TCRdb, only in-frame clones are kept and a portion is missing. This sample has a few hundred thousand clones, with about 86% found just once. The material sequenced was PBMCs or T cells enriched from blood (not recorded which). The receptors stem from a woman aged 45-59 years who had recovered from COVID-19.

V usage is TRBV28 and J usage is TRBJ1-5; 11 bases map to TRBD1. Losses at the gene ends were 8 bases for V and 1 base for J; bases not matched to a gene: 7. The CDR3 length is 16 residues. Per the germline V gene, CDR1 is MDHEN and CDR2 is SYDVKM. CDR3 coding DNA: TGTGCCAGCTGCGGACAGGGGGCAGCGAGCAATCAGCCCCAGCATTTT. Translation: CASCGQGAASNQPQHF.

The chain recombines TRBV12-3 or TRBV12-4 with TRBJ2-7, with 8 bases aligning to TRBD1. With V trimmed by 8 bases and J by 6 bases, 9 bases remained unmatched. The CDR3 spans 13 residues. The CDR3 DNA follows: TGTGCCAGCGCCAGACAGGGGCTCTCCGAGCAGTACTTC. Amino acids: CASARQGLSEQYF.

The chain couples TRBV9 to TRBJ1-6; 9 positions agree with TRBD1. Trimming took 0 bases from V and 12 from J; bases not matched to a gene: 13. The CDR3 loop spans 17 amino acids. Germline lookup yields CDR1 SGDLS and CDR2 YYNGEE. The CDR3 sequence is CASSVGKGTGGVGPLHF. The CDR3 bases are TGTGCCAGCAGCGTAGGAAAAGGAACAGGGGGCGTCGGACCCCTCCACTTT.

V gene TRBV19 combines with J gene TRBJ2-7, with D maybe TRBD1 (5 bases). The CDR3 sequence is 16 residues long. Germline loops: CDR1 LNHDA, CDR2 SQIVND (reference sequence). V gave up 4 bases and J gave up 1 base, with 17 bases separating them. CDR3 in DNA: TGTGCCAGTAGTACCTTCACAGGAATTCCTTCCTACGAGCAGTACTTC. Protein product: CASSTFTGIPSYEQYF.

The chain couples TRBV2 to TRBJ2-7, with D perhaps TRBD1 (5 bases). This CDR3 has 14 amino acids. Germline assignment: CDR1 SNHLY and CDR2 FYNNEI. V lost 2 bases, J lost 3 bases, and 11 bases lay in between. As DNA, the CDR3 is TGTGCCAGCAGTGAACAGGGTTCGCTCTACGAGCAGTACTTC. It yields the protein CASSEQGSLYEQYF.

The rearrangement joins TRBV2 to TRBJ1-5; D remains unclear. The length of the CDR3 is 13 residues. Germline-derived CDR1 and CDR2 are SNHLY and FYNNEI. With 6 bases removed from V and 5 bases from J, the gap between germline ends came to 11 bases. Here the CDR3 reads CASRKQIDQPQHF. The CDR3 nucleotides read TGTGCCAGCAGGAAACAAATTGATCAGCCCCAGCATTTT.

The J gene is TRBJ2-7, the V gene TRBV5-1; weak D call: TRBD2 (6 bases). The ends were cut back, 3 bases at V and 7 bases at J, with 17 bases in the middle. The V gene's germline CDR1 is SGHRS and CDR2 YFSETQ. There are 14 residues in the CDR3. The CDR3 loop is CASSSMGGGLEQYF. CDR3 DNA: TGCGCCAGCAGCTCGATGGGGGGTGGTCTTGAGCAGTACTTC.

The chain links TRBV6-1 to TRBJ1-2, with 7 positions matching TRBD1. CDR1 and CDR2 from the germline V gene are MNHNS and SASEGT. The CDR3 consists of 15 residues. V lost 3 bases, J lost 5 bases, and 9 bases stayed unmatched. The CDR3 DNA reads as TGTGCCAGCAGTGACGCTTTAGGGACAGCATATGGCTACACCTTC. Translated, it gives CASSDALGTAYGYTF.

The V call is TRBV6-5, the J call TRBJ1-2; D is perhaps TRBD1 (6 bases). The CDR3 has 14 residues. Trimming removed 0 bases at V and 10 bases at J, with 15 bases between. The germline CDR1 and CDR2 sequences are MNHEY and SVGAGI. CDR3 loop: CASSYSGGANPYTF. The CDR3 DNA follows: TGTGCCAGCAGTTACTCCGGGGGGGCGAACCCCTACACCTTC.

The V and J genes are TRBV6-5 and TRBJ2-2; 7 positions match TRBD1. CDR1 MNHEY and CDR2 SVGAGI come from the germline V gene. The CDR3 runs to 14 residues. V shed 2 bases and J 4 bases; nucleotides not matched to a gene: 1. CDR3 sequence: CASSYRGPTGELFF. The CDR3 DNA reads TGTGCCAGCAGTTACAGGGGGCCCACCGGGGAGCTGTTTTTT.